The rows below give T cell receptor beta chains drawn from one sample of a study of blood T cells in healthy people across ages. TCRdb redid the calling of the 5' RACE reads with MiXCR, one entry per CDR3 protein. The table includes about 1,400,000 distinct CDR3 sequences, 42% detected once. Sequencing was performed on blood. All receptors derive from a woman between 18 and 29 years old in good health. CDR3s include the opening cysteine and the closing phenylalanine or tryptophan. The order of the fields is clone size, J gene, V gene, D gene, CDR3 DNA, CDR3 protein. The D gene is left open where the match is weak. Clone size is given for some rows only: seen once, a few or many times, or a class if the clone is expanded.

clone_size: .; j_call: TRBJ1-2; v_call: TRBV15; d_call: .; cdr3_nt: TGTGCCACCAGCAGACCCTACAGGGTTCTTGCCAATGGCTACACCTTC; cdr3_aa: CATSRPYRVLANGYTF
clone_size: .; j_call: TRBJ2-7; v_call: TRBV7-9; d_call: TRBD1; cdr3_nt: TGTGCCAGCAGCCAGACCCCGGGACAGGGGATACTCTACGAGCAGTACTTC; cdr3_aa: CASSQTPGQGILYEQYF
clone_size: few; j_call: TRBJ2-1; v_call: TRBV29-1; d_call: .; cdr3_nt: TGCAGCGTTGAGGGGTGGCAGGGACGCTACAATGAGCAGTTCTTC; cdr3_aa: CSVEGWQGRYNEQFF
clone_size: few; j_call: TRBJ2-3; v_call: TRBV28; d_call: .; cdr3_nt: TGTGCCAGCACGACGCGGGATACGCAGTATTTT; cdr3_aa: CASTTRDTQYF
clone_size: few; j_call: TRBJ2-1; v_call: TRBV5-1; d_call: TRBD1; cdr3_nt: TGCGCCAGCAGCTTAACCGGGACAGGGGGCTTTGAGCAGTTCTTC; cdr3_aa: CASSLTGTGGFEQFF
clone_size: few; j_call: TRBJ1-2; v_call: TRBV20-1; d_call: TRBD1; cdr3_nt: TGCAGTGCTCAAGGGACAGATCAAATCCTTAACTATGGCTACACCTTC; cdr3_aa: CSAQGTDQILNYGYTF
clone_size: few; j_call: TRBJ2-3; v_call: TRBV20-1; d_call: TRBD2; cdr3_nt: TGCAGTGCTAGACGGACTAGCGGGGGGGTAGCAGATACGCAGTATTTT; cdr3_aa: CSARRTSGGVADTQYF
clone_size: .; j_call: TRBJ2-1; v_call: TRBV10-2; d_call: TRBD2; cdr3_nt: TGCGCCAGCAGTGAGTTTAGTAGCGGGAAAGTCGAGCAGTTCTTC; cdr3_aa: CASSEFSSGKVEQFF
clone_size: few; j_call: TRBJ1-1; v_call: TRBV27; d_call: TRBD1; cdr3_nt: TGTGCCAGCAGCCAGGGGGCGGTGGTTTCTGAAGCTTTCTTT; cdr3_aa: CASSQGAVVSEAFF
clone_size: few; j_call: TRBJ2-3; v_call: TRBV12-3/TRBV12-4; d_call: .; cdr3_nt: TGTGCCAGCAGTTGGGACATCGGAGCAGATACGCAGTATTTT; cdr3_aa: CASSWDIGADTQYF
clone_size: few; j_call: TRBJ2-2; v_call: TRBV3-1; d_call: .; cdr3_nt: TGTGCCAGCAGCCAGGACCCGAACACCGGGGAGCTGTTTTTT; cdr3_aa: CASSQDPNTGELFF
clone_size: few; j_call: TRBJ2-3; v_call: TRBV20-1; d_call: .; cdr3_nt: TGCAGCCCAGAAAGGTTAGATACGCAGTATTTT; cdr3_aa: CSPERLDTQYF
clone_size: .; j_call: TRBJ2-1; v_call: TRBV11-2; d_call: .; cdr3_nt: TGTGCCAGCAGCCGACGCCTAAAGACGGACAGTTCTCGCGGTGACGGGGCCAAGGATGAGCAGTTCTTC; cdr3_aa: CASSRRLKTDSSRGDGAKDEQFF
clone_size: .; j_call: TRBJ2-1; v_call: TRBV20-1; d_call: .; cdr3_nt: TGCAGTGCTAGCGGTGAGAAGCAGTTCTTC; cdr3_aa: CSASGEKQFF
clone_size: .; j_call: TRBJ2-7; v_call: TRBV20-1; d_call: TRBD2; cdr3_nt: TGCAGTGCTAGAGATCTGACTAGCGGGTTCTACGAGCGGTACTTC; cdr3_aa: CSARDLTSGFYERYF
clone_size: .; j_call: TRBJ1-5; v_call: TRBV10-3; d_call: TRBD1; cdr3_nt: TGTGCCATCAGTGACGGAGGACAGGGTGCACAGCCCCAGCATTTT; cdr3_aa: CAISDGGQGAQPQHF
clone_size: .; j_call: TRBJ2-3; v_call: TRBV21-1; d_call: .; cdr3_nt: TGTGCCAGCAGCAAAGTGTATCTAGCGGGGAAGAAAAGCACAGATACGCAGTATTTT; cdr3_aa: CASSKVYLAGKKSTDTQYF
clone_size: once; j_call: TRBJ2-1; v_call: TRBV20-1; d_call: TRBD2; cdr3_nt: TGCAGTGCTAGAGAGATCCAAGCGGGGCGGGGGGGCAATGAGCAGTTCTTC; cdr3_aa: CSAREIQAGRGGNEQFF
clone_size: .; j_call: TRBJ2-7; v_call: TRBV5-5; d_call: .; cdr3_nt: TGTGCCAGCAGCTTGGTCAGCAACCAGCAGTACTTC; cdr3_aa: CASSLVSNQQYF
clone_size: many; j_call: TRBJ2-3; v_call: TRBV5-1; d_call: .; cdr3_nt: TGCGCCAGCAGCCGGATTGGGGACAGCACAGATACGCAGTATTTT; cdr3_aa: CASSRIGDSTDTQYF
clone_size: .; j_call: TRBJ1-1; v_call: TRBV20-1; d_call: .; cdr3_nt: TGCAGTGCTAGAGACGGGGCAGGGGCGAACACTGAAGCTTTCTTT; cdr3_aa: CSARDGAGANTEAFF
clone_size: .; j_call: TRBJ2-2; v_call: TRBV9; d_call: .; cdr3_nt: TGTGCCAGCAGCGTAGATCTGACCAGCGGAACCGGGGAGCTGTTTTTT; cdr3_aa: CASSVDLTSGTGELFF
clone_size: .; j_call: TRBJ1-2; v_call: TRBV28; d_call: .; cdr3_nt: TGTGCGACGGGCGCCACTTTGGGTGGCTACACCTTC; cdr3_aa: CATGATLGGYTF
clone_size: .; j_call: TRBJ2-7; v_call: TRBV10-3; d_call: .; cdr3_nt: TGTGCCATCAGGACGGACCTCTCCTACAATGAGCAGTACTTC; cdr3_aa: CAIRTDLSYNEQYF
clone_size: .; j_call: TRBJ1-6; v_call: TRBV28; d_call: .; cdr3_nt: TGTGCCAGCAGTTCGGGGACTCGGACCCTCCACTTT; cdr3_aa: CASSSGTRTLHF
clone_size: .; j_call: TRBJ2-5; v_call: TRBV4-1; d_call: TRBD1; cdr3_nt: TGCGCCAGCAGCCAATCCCCCGGGACAGGGGAGACCCAGTACTTC; cdr3_aa: CASSQSPGTGETQYF
clone_size: .; j_call: TRBJ2-7; v_call: TRBV20-1; d_call: TRBD1; cdr3_nt: TGCAGTGCTAGGGTCCAGGGGGCGAGCAATGAGCAGTACTTC; cdr3_aa: CSARVQGASNEQYF
clone_size: .; j_call: TRBJ2-2; v_call: TRBV12-3/TRBV12-4; d_call: .; cdr3_nt: TGTGCCAGCAGTACCCGGCCAGGGGGGAGGACCGGGGAGCTGTTTTTT; cdr3_aa: CASSTRPGGRTGELFF
clone_size: few; j_call: TRBJ2-7; v_call: TRBV27; d_call: TRBD2; cdr3_nt: TGTGCCAGCAGTCCCAAATATAGCGGGGTTCCCTACGAGCAGTACTTC; cdr3_aa: CASSPKYSGVPYEQYF
clone_size: many; j_call: TRBJ1-1; v_call: TRBV5-1; d_call: .; cdr3_nt: TGCGCCAGCAGCCAAGGGTCGGCGAACACTGAAGCTTTCTTT; cdr3_aa: CASSQGSANTEAFF
clone_size: .; j_call: TRBJ2-3; v_call: TRBV3-1; d_call: TRBD2; cdr3_nt: TGTGCCAGCAGCCAATTCTTGGGTAGCGGGCCAGATACGCAGTATTTT; cdr3_aa: CASSQFLGSGPDTQYF
clone_size: .; j_call: TRBJ2-7; v_call: TRBV28; d_call: .; cdr3_nt: TGTGCCAGCAGTTTTGCATGGGGCGGGTGGGCGTCCGGGACCTACGAGCAGTACTTC; cdr3_aa: CASSFAWGGWASGTYEQYF
clone_size: .; j_call: TRBJ2-1; v_call: TRBV14; d_call: .; cdr3_nt: TGTGCCAGCAGCCCCGGGACGGCCGTGATTCACGAGCAGTTCTTC; cdr3_aa: CASSPGTAVIHEQFF
clone_size: .; j_call: TRBJ2-1; v_call: TRBV12-3/TRBV12-4; d_call: .; cdr3_nt: TGTGCCAGCAGTTTTGGGCTGGGCCTGGGGTTCTTC; cdr3_aa: CASSFGLGLGFF
clone_size: .; j_call: TRBJ2-7; v_call: TRBV12-5; d_call: .; cdr3_nt: TGTGCTAGTGGTTTCTGGTCAGGGGTCTCCTACGAGCAGTACTTC; cdr3_aa: CASGFWSGVSYEQYF
clone_size: few; j_call: TRBJ2-1; v_call: TRBV7-8; d_call: TRBD2; cdr3_nt: TGTGCCAGCAGCTCTGCAGCGGGGCACAACAATGAGCAGTTCTTC; cdr3_aa: CASSSAAGHNNEQFF
clone_size: few; j_call: TRBJ2-1; v_call: TRBV7-2; d_call: .; cdr3_nt: TGTGCCAGCAGCTTTGCGGGGACGAGCTCCTACAATGAGCAGTTCTTC; cdr3_aa: CASSFAGTSSYNEQFF
clone_size: .; j_call: TRBJ1-5; v_call: TRBV6-4; d_call: .; cdr3_nt: TGTGCCAGCACCCTACGAGGACGGTATCATCATCGGCCCCAGCATTTT; cdr3_aa: CASTLRGRYHHRPQHF
clone_size: few; j_call: TRBJ1-5; v_call: TRBV20-1; d_call: .; cdr3_nt: TGCAGTGCTAGCGGGGGCCCGGAGCCCCAGCATTTT; cdr3_aa: CSASGGPEPQHF
clone_size: .; j_call: TRBJ1-2; v_call: TRBV29-1; d_call: .; cdr3_nt: TGCAGCGTTGGAATGGACACTCCGGCCCATGGCTACACCTTC; cdr3_aa: CSVGMDTPAHGYTF
clone_size: .; j_call: TRBJ2-7; v_call: TRBV11-2; d_call: TRBD2; cdr3_nt: TGTGCCAGCAGCTTAGGAGAGACTAGCGGTTACGAGCAGTACTTC; cdr3_aa: CASSLGETSGYEQYF
clone_size: .; j_call: TRBJ2-5; v_call: TRBV6-5; d_call: .; cdr3_nt: TGTGCCAGCAGTAGGAGCCCCAGACAAGAGACCCAGTACTTC; cdr3_aa: CASSRSPRQETQYF
clone_size: .; j_call: TRBJ2-1; v_call: TRBV18; d_call: .; cdr3_nt: TGTGCCAGCTCACCCCCTAATCCCAATGAGCAGTTCTTC; cdr3_aa: CASSPPNPNEQFF
clone_size: .; j_call: TRBJ1-1; v_call: TRBV5-1; d_call: .; cdr3_nt: TGCGCCAGCAGAGACGGACAGACAAACACTGAAGCTTTCTTT; cdr3_aa: CASRDGQTNTEAFF
clone_size: .; j_call: TRBJ2-7; v_call: TRBV28; d_call: .; cdr3_nt: TGTGCCAGCAGTTTACCTTGGACAGACTCCTACGAGCAGTACTTC; cdr3_aa: CASSLPWTDSYEQYF
clone_size: .; j_call: TRBJ1-1; v_call: TRBV3-1; d_call: TRBD1; cdr3_nt: TGTGCCAGCAGCGCAGGGGGGCGTAACGGTGAAGCTTTCTTT; cdr3_aa: CASSAGGRNGEAFF
clone_size: many; j_call: TRBJ2-3; v_call: TRBV29-1; d_call: TRBD2; cdr3_nt: TGCAGCGTTGAGCCCCGACTAGCGGGAAACACAGATACGCAGTATTTT; cdr3_aa: CSVEPRLAGNTDTQYF
clone_size: few; j_call: TRBJ2-1; v_call: TRBV6-1; d_call: .; cdr3_nt: TGTGCCAGCGGTGACCCCAACAGGGTACCCTACAATGAGCAGTTCTTC; cdr3_aa: CASGDPNRVPYNEQFF
clone_size: .; j_call: TRBJ1-4; v_call: TRBV10-1; d_call: .; cdr3_nt: TGCGCCAGCAACCGGGACCTAAATGAAAAACTGTTTTTT; cdr3_aa: CASNRDLNEKLFF
clone_size: .; j_call: TRBJ2-1; v_call: TRBV29-1; d_call: TRBD1; cdr3_nt: TGCAGCGTCGTTCCCGGGACAGCCTCCGGGGTGCAGTTCTTC; cdr3_aa: CSVVPGTASGVQFF
clone_size: .; j_call: TRBJ2-4; v_call: TRBV20-1; d_call: .; cdr3_nt: TGCAGTGCTAGGGCCCGGGACGGAGACTCTCCGTACTTC; cdr3_aa: CSARARDGDSPYF
clone_size: .; j_call: TRBJ2-1; v_call: TRBV5-5; d_call: .; cdr3_nt: TGTGCCAGCAGCCCGGGAGTGAAATCCTACAATGAGCAGTTCTTC; cdr3_aa: CASSPGVKSYNEQFF